This T cell receptor (beta chain) emerged from a study of metastatic and nonmetastatic thyroid tumors. Study-level findings and limits: Significantly higher TCR beta diversity was reportedly seen in malignant thyroid tumors than benign nodules, in blood and tumor.

Note on this clone: Its antigen is as yet unknown.

TCRdb re-called the PCR reads with MiXCR. The data hold about 20,000 clones, with approximately 34% observed a single time. Thyroid surgery was performed in patients who had received no treatment beforehand. The germline V gene has CDR1 SGHNT and CDR2 YENEEA. The V end lost 6 bases, the J end lost 7 bases, and 18 bases lay between the germline ends. The CDR3 spans 14 residues. This sequence joins TRBV11-3 and TRBJ2-5, with D tentatively TRBD2 (6 bases). The sequence was obtained from a female donor with papillary thyroid cancer or a benign thyroid nodule (not recorded which). Some clones in this sample may be carry-over from other donors' samples. The specimen sequenced was tumor tissue. The CDR3 nucleotides read TGTGCCAGCAGGGGGAGGCAGATGAAAAGGACCCAGTACTTC. Its protein product is CASRGRQMKRTQYF.